What follows are 9 T cell receptor beta chains derived from one specimen sequenced in a study of Graves' ophthalmopathy and Graves' hyperthyroidism (dated by TCRdb to 2017 to 2018). The sequencer was an Illumina HiSeq 2000. TCR beta CDR3 regions were amplified from RNA transcripts for repertoire sequencing. A first-round RT-PCR used HTBI primers with the Qiagen OneStep RT-PCR kit, followed by a second-round multiplex PCR, size selection and purification. Using fastp at Q25 and MiXCR, TCRdb reprocessed the public reads and kept productive beta chains. One record per CDR3 amino acid sequence lists the most common genes and DNA. This sample gives a few hundred thousand distinct CDR3 sequences in total; around a fifth of them show up just once. The top ten clonotypes cover approximately 3.2% of the sample. The sample consisted of peripheral blood. Receptors originate from a woman aged 18-35 years with stable Graves' hyperthyroidism. Donor details come from another sample of the same person, matched by shared clones.

In this sample, this clonotype turned up once. The chain has TRBV7-2 and TRBJ1-2; the match to TRBD1 covers 8 bases. The CDR3 is made up of 14 amino acids. V was clipped by 6 bases and J by 13 bases; unmatched bases: 16. From germline, CDR1 is SGHTA and CDR2 FQGNSA. The CDR3 here is CASSGLRDRPSPTF. The CDR3 coding sequence is TGTGCCAGCAGTGGACTCCGGGACAGGCCTTCTCCCACCTTC.

The V and J genes are TRBV11-2 and TRBJ2-7, with TRBD2 identical over 7 bases. The CDR3 has 14 amino acids. The germline V gene encodes CDR1 SGHAT and CDR2 FQNNGV. With 4 bases clipped from V and 4 bases from J, the junction kept 7 bases outside the gene matches. The CDR3 DNA sequence: TGTGCCAGCAGCTCCAATCTCGGGGGGTACGAGCAGTACTTC. This translates into CASSSNLGGYEQYF.

CDR3 in amino acids: CASSLRLRGLGTDTQYF. The CDR3 DNA reads as TGTGCCAGCAGCTTAAGGTTACGGGGGTTAGGCACAGATACGCAGTATTTT. V and J are TRBV7-3 and TRBJ2-3; tentative D call: TRBD2 (6 bases). In germline, CDR1 is SGHTA, CDR2 FQGTGA. The CDR3 extends over 17 amino acids. Trimming cost V 1 base and J 1 base, with 15 bases left between them.

This clonotype was counted at least ten times. A junction boundary mismatches the germline segment, possibly from a read error. The chain recombines TRBV6-2 or TRBV6-3 with TRBJ1-1; D is possibly TRBD1 (5 bases). Germline V gene lookup returns CDR1 MNHEY and CDR2 SVGEGT. This CDR3 region has 15 residues. The CDR3 sequence: CASSYWGPSNAEAFF. The CDR3, as DNA: TGTGCCAGCAGTTACTGGGGACCCTCGAACGCTGAAGCTTTCTTT.

This clonotype has a count of ten or more. The genes are TRBV18 and TRBJ2-5; D may be TRBD1 or TRBD2 (5 bases each). The V gene lost 2 bases and the J gene lost 0 bases, with 7 bases spanning the gap. CDR3 length: 14 residues. The germline V gene has CDR1 KGHSH and CDR2 LQKENI. CDR3 coding DNA: TGTGCCAGCTCACCAGGGACCAACCAAGAGACCCAGTACTTC. It specifies CASSPGTNQETQYF.

The chain couples TRBV6-2 or TRBV6-3 to TRBJ2-6, with 10 bases identical to TRBD2. The length of the CDR3 is 15 residues. From germline, CDR1 is MNHEY and CDR2 SVGEGT. With V trimmed by 11 bases and J by 1 base, 5 bases remained unmatched. CDR3 sequence: CASSGGGSGANVLTF. The CDR3 region has the DNA TGTGCCTCTAGCGGGGGAGGTTCTGGGGCCAACGTCCTGACTTTC.

The CDR3 DNA follows: TGTGCCAGCGGGGGGGGGCAAGCTTTCTTT. Amino acids: CASGGGQAFF. V usage is TRBV25-1 and J usage is TRBJ1-1; D possibly corresponds to TRBD1 (6 bases). This CDR3 region has 10 residues. Germline V gene sequence: CDR1 MGHDK, CDR2 SYGVNS. V shed 8 bases and J shed 9 bases, with 10 bases lying between them.

The V gene is TRBV19, the J gene TRBJ1-2, with 12 bases fitting TRBD1. V shed 4 bases and J 2 bases; nucleotides not matched to a gene: 11. This CDR3 is built from 18 residues. CDR1 LNHDA and CDR2 SQIVND come from the germline V gene (reference sequence). The CDR3: CASSTPTGTGGFNYGYTF. Here the CDR3 DNA reads TGTGCCAGTAGTACCCCGACCGGGACAGGGGGCTTCAACTATGGCTACACCTTC.

This clonotype showed up many times. The rearrangement links TRBV20-1 to TRBJ2-7; weak D call: TRBD2 (6 bases). This CDR3 spans 16 amino acids. Between the trimmed V and J ends, which lost 5 bases and 1 base, there was a span of 21 bases. Germline V gene lookup returns CDR1 DFQATT and CDR2 SNEGSKA (reference sequence). CDR3 bases: TGCAGTGCTGGAAGGGTCGGTAGCGGAAGATCCTACGAGCAGTACTTC. Its protein product is CSAGRVGSGRSYEQYF.